The rows below give T cell receptor beta chains drawn from one sample of a study of radiotherapy plus CTLA-4 blockade in lung cancer. Assay: immunoSEQ multiplex PCR; the TCRdb copy retains only in-frame clones and omits some. The repertoire has 100,000 to 150,000 clones, 85% to 90% of them found once; the top ten carry 6.9%. The sequences come from peripheral blood, collected from a patient treated with radiotherapy plus ipilimumab. The receptors derive from a human donor with non-small cell lung cancer that progressed on radiotherapy plus ipilimumab. Each CDR3 is given with its conserved first and last residue.

j_gene | v_gene | CDR3aa
TRBJ2-1 | TRBV12-5 | CASLPGTGVRNEQFF
TRBJ1-4 | TRBV5-1 | CASSLQGTNEKLFF
TRBJ2-5 | TRBV5-1 | CASSFRASGSQETQYF
TRBJ2-1 | TRBV5-6 | CASSYQGANTFF
TRBJ1-5 | TRBV2 | CASRQALGQPQHF
TRBJ2-2 | TRBV19 | CASSIKGAGELFF
TRBJ1-5 | TRBV7-8 | CASSRADNQPQHF
TRBJ1-1 | TRBV6-1 | CASSLGQPNTEAFF
TRBJ2-1 | TRBV5-1 | CASSLWGQENEQFF
TRBJ1-5 | TRBV6-1 | CASSEAGGQTSAPQHF
TRBJ2-5 | TRBV2 | CASSDWGWGSDETQYF
TRBJ2-1 | TRBV4-1 | CASSQGSPLSSYNEQFF
TRBJ2-5 | TRBV5-4 | CASSFTGGEWETQYF
TRBJ2-7 | TRBV15 | CATSPGGVGSYEQYF
TRBJ1-1 | TRBV7-9 | CASRRSGTLGKTAEAFF
TRBJ1-1 | TRBV19 | CASSTTYLDTEAFF
TRBJ2-6 | TRBV7-9 | CASSLAQYHDKSRANVLTF
TRBJ2-1 | TRBV30 | CAWIPRGPGDEQFF
TRBJ1-1 | TRBV15 | CATSRAGGRNTEAFF
TRBJ2-1 | TRBV19 | CASSFTSGSYGNEQFF
TRBJ1-1 | TRBV11-2 | CASSFVWGTEAFF
TRBJ2-7 | TRBV28 | CASSPWGVDEYEQYF
TRBJ1-2 | TRBV2 | CASRVGDPHTF
TRBJ2-2 | TRBV13 | CASTGRNTGELFF